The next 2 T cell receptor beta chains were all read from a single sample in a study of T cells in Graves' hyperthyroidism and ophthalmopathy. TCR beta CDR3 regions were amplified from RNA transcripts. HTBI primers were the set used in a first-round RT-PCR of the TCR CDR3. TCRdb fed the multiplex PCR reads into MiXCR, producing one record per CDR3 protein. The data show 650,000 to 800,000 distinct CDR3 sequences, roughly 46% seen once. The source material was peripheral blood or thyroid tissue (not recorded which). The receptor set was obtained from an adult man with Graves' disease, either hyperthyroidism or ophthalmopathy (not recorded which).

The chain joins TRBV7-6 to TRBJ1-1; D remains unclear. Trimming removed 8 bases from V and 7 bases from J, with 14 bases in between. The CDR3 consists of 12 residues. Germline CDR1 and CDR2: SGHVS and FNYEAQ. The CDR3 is CASRAGTNEAFF. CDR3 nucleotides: TGTGCCAGCCGGGCGGGTACTAATGAAGCTTTCTTT.

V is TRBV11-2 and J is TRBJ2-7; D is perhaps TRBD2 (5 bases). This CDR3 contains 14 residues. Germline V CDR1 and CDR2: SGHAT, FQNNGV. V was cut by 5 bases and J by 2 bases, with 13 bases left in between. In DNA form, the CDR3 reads TGTGCCAGCAGCACTGGACTGGAAGCCTACGAGCAGTACTTC. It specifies CASSTGLEAYEQYF.